The clone carrying this TCR beta chain was detected only once. The record originates from a study of resident and recirculating memory T cells in vitiligo. The V end was cut by 1 base, the J end by 2 bases, with 6 bases between. Germline V gene lookup returns CDR1 MDHEN and CDR2 SYDVKM. The CDR3 has 13 amino acids. Sequencing used immunoSEQ multiplex PCR; TCRdb keeps in-frame clones, though not all of them. The sample includes roughly 76,000 clones, approximately 91% of them seen just once. The V call is TRBV28, the J call TRBJ2-7; D is undetermined. The sequence derives from a male donor with vitiligo. Sequencing was done on a sample of blood. CDR3 DNA sequence: TGTGCCAGCAGTTTATCCCCCACCTACGAGCAGTACTTC. Protein sequence: CASSLSPTYEQYF.